This T cell receptor beta chain was documented in a study of cytomegalovirus exposure and HLA in healthy donors. Study conclusions and caveats: Most observed TCR sequences were rare, whereas some public TCRs were detected in many donors. In vitro, a few CMV-associated chains proved specific for CMV antigens.

With 60 Vbeta and 13 Jbeta primers, the PCR was carried out. The method was immunoSEQ multiplex PCR; TCRdb's version includes in-frame clones alone and lacks a portion of them. The table shows roughly 120,000 clones, with under 80% occurring only once. V gave up 3 bases and J gave up 3 bases, with 15 bases separating them. The CDR3 has 15 residues. Germline V lookup: CDR1 SGHRS, CDR2 YFSETQ. On this clone: Antigen unknown.

The chain joins TRBV5-1 to TRBJ2-5; D ambiguous. Sequenced material: PBMCs. The TCR originated in a woman aged 55-75 years in good health and CMV-seropositive. CDR3 amino acids: CASSSLGRYKETQYF. The CDR3 bases are TGCGCCAGCAGCTCCCTAGGAAGGTACAAAGAGACCCAGTACTTC.